Following are 28 T cell receptor beta chains from one sample sequenced in a study of cytomegalovirus exposure and HLA in healthy donors. Repertoires were generated with immunoSEQ multiplex PCR, while TCRdb's copy carries only in-frame clones and drops some. The sample carries approximately 180,000 clones, about 87% recorded once. The material sequenced was PBMCs. The receptors derive from a woman aged 25 to 39 in good health and CMV-seronegative.

The gene calls are TRBV6-5 and TRBJ2-7, with 9 bases aligning to TRBD2. Trimming removed 5 bases from V and 2 bases from J; junction bases left unmatched: 7. CDR1 is MNHEY, CDR2 SVGAGI, per germline. The CDR3 length is 15 residues. The CDR3, as DNA: TGTGCCAGCAGTCTAGCGGGACACAACCCCTACGAGCAGTACTTC. Translation: CASSLAGHNPYEQYF.

The rearrangement uses TRBV7-9 and TRBJ2-1; the match to TRBD2 covers 10 bases. The CDR3 is made up of 16 amino acids. Germline-derived CDR1 and CDR2 are SEHNR and FQNEAQ (reference sequence). Unmatched junction bases numbered 8, after V lost 5 bases and J lost 4 bases. The CDR3 region is CASSVYGLAEYNEQFF. CDR3 DNA sequence: TGTGCCAGCAGCGTATACGGACTAGCGGAGTACAATGAGCAGTTCTTC.

This clone was picked up one time. This chain connects TRBV28 to TRBJ2-2; D is unclear. This CDR3 has 13 residues. In germline, CDR1 is MDHEN, CDR2 SYDVKM. V lost 3 bases and J lost 6, with 8 bases in between. The CDR3 DNA sequence: TGTGCCAGCAGTTTGATAGCAGCCGGGGAGCTGTTTTTT. Translation: CASSLIAAGELFF.

V is TRBV25-1 and J is TRBJ1-2; D remains ambiguous. The germline V gene encodes CDR1 MGHDK and CDR2 SYGVNS. The CDR3 has 12 residues. The V gene lost 1 base and the J gene lost 4 bases, with 4 bases spanning the gap. The CDR3 region is CASSESLYGYTF. Written as DNA, the CDR3 is TGTGCCAGCAGTGAATCTCTCTATGGCTACACCTTC.

The table lists this clone with a few counts. This chain uses TRBV25-1 with TRBJ2-4; TRBD2 matches 7 bases. Germline V gives CDR1 MGHDK, CDR2 SYGVNS. The CDR3 loop spans 17 amino acids. V lost 6 bases, J lost 4 bases, and 15 bases stayed unmatched. Here the CDR3 DNA reads TGTGCCAGCAGCGGGGGGAGCTCCTTTTGGGGGAAAAACATTCAGTACTTC. Protein: CASSGGSSFWGKNIQYF.

The CDR3 coding sequence is TGTGCCAGCAGCCAAGATACGGTGAACACTGAAGCTTTCTTT. This codes for CASSQDTVNTEAFF. The chain employs TRBV4-2 and TRBJ1-1, with D unresolved. Between the trimmed V and J ends, which lost 0 bases and 0 bases, there was a span of 5 bases. CDR3 length: 14 residues. In germline, CDR1 is LGHNA, CDR2 YNFKEQ.

This chain joins TRBV4-3 and TRBJ2-7, with TRBD2 matching over 9 bases. Losses at the gene ends were 3 bases for V and 0 bases for J; bases not matched to a gene: 3. This CDR3 has 15 residues. CDR1 is LGHNA and CDR2 is YSLEER in the germline V gene. The CDR3 is CASSQIAGDSYEQYF. DNA of the CDR3: TGCGCCAGCAGCCAGATAGCGGGGGACTCCTACGAGCAGTACTTC.

The chain combines TRBV5-6 with TRBJ2-1, with 14 bases fitting TRBD2. The CDR3 sequence is 14 residues long. Trimming at V came to 4 bases and at J to 10 bases, leaving 4 bases not matched to a gene. Germline CDR1 SGHDT, CDR2 YYEEEE. CDR3 amino acids: CASSRLAGGKEQFF. Written as DNA, the CDR3 is TGTGCCAGCAGCAGACTAGCGGGGGGGAAGGAGCAGTTCTTC.

The chain joins TRBV19 to TRBJ2-3, with a weak D call TRBD2 (6 bases). The CDR3 length is 20 residues. V dropped 1 base and J dropped 5 bases, with 28 bases sitting between them. Germline lookup yields CDR1 LNHDA and CDR2 SQIVND (reference sequence). The CDR3 bases are TGTGCCAGTAGTATAGCTAAGAGGGAGGACAACGAGGGGCCACGAGATACGCAGTATTTT. It codes for CASSIAKREDNEGPRDTQYF.

J is TRBJ2-1 and V is TRBV6-4, with 9 bases matching TRBD2. CDR1 and CDR2 from the germline V gene are MRHNA and SNTAGT. This CDR3 is built from 15 residues. V shed 0 bases and J 7 bases; nucleotides not matched to a gene: 4. The CDR3 DNA sequence: TGTGCCAGCAGTGACTCTAGCGGGGGCGTAAATGAGCAGTTCTTC. Amino acid sequence: CASSDSSGGVNEQFF.

This chain connects TRBV7-6 to TRBJ2-1, with 9 bases lining up with TRBD2. This CDR3 comprises 15 residues. V shed 1 base, J shed 5 bases, and the junction held 3 bases outside the gene matches. Germline values: CDR1 SGHVS, CDR2 FNYEAQ. This chain's CDR3 is CASSLGLAVHNEQFF. The CDR3 DNA sequence: TGTGCCAGCAGCTTAGGACTAGCGGTCCACAATGAGCAGTTCTTC.

The chain recombines TRBV5-6 with TRBJ1-1; 7 bases map to TRBD1. After removal of 2 bases from V and 7 bases from J, the junction contained 2 bases not matched to a gene. CDR1 is SGHDT and CDR2 is YYEEEE in the germline V gene. This CDR3 is 12 amino acids long. CDR3 region: CASSLTGVEAFF. In DNA, the CDR3 is TGTGCCAGCAGCTTAACAGGGGTTGAAGCTTTCTTT.

The V and J genes are TRBV9 and TRBJ2-7; 7 positions agree with TRBD1. Germline CDR1 SGDLS, CDR2 YYNGEE. This CDR3 has 14 amino acids. The trim removed 4 bases at V and 6 bases at J, leaving 10 bases unmatched. The CDR3 coding sequence is TGTGCCAGCAGCCCCCGGACAGGATCCAGCGAGCAGTACTTC. Protein product: CASSPRTGSSEQYF.

The chain combines TRBV5-1 with TRBJ2-3, with D maybe TRBD1 (6 bases). Germline values: CDR1 SGHRS, CDR2 YFSETQ. This CDR3 region has 14 residues. V dropped 4 bases and J dropped 0 bases, with 9 bases sitting between them. The CDR3 DNA sequence: TGCGCCAGCAGCCCTGGACAGAGCACAGATACGCAGTATTTT. Residues: CASSPGQSTDTQYF.

Here the CDR3 DNA reads TGTGCCAGTAGTCCCGGACAGAACACCGGGGAGCTGTTTTTT. Encoded protein: CASSPGQNTGELFF. The chain uses TRBV19 and TRBJ2-2, with a possible D match to TRBD1 (5 bases). This CDR3 spans 14 amino acids. Germline V gene data show CDR1 as LNHDA and CDR2 as SQIVND (reference sequence). V lost 5 bases, J lost 1 base, and 8 bases lay in between.

V gene TRBV18 combines with J gene TRBJ1-1; no reliable D call. The CDR3 has 13 amino acids. V lost 3 bases, J lost 0 bases, and 5 bases lay in between. Germline V lookup: CDR1 KGHSH, CDR2 LQKENI. The CDR3 loop is CASSPTVNTEAFF. CDR3 coding DNA: TGTGCCAGCTCACCTACAGTGAACACTGAAGCTTTCTTT.

The chain carries TRBV27 and TRBJ2-7; D is possibly TRBD1 (6 bases). The ends were cut back, 5 bases at V and 3 bases at J, with 20 bases in the middle. The length of the CDR3 is 16 residues. CDR1 and CDR2 (germline): MNHEY, SMNVEV (reference sequence). Here the CDR3 DNA reads TGTGCCAGCAGTCCCATAGGCGGACAGCGGTTCTACGAGCAGTACTTC. This encodes CASSPIGGQRFYEQYF.

This chain connects TRBV10-3 to TRBJ1-5, with TRBD1 matching 9 bases. V lost 8 bases to trimming and J lost 6 bases; unmatched junction nucleotides: 5. Per the germline V gene, CDR1 is ENHRY and CDR2 is SYGVKD. CDR3 length: 13 amino acids. CDR3 sequence reads: CAIGTGFTQPQHF. The CDR3 nucleotides read TGTGCCATCGGGACAGGGTTCACTCAGCCCCAGCATTTT.

In DNA, the CDR3 is TGTGCCAGCAGCCTCAGGGGCATGAACACTGAAGCTTTCTTT. Its protein is CASSLRGMNTEAFF. The chain carries TRBV27 and TRBJ1-1; the D gene is possibly TRBD1 (6 bases). Germline loops: CDR1 MNHEY, CDR2 SMNVEV (reference sequence). With 6 bases removed from V and 0 bases from J, the gap between germline ends came to 11 bases. The CDR3 has 14 amino acids.

The J gene is TRBJ1-1, the V gene TRBV4-1; D ambiguous. The CDR3 has 16 residues. Trimming took off 0 bases at V and 5 bases at J, with 16 bases between the two ends. The germline V gene has CDR1 MGHRA and CDR2 YSYEKL. CDR3: CASSQDLGVGRTEAFF. CDR3 sequence (DNA): TGCGCCAGCAGCCAAGATTTGGGAGTAGGAAGGACTGAAGCTTTCTTT.

The rearrangement joins TRBV13 to TRBJ2-1; TRBD2 matches at 7 bases. Germline-derived CDR1 and CDR2 are PRHDT and FYEKMQ (reference sequence). The J segment lost 10 bases and the V segment lost 1 base, leaving 10 bases of the junction unmatched. This CDR3 contains 15 residues. CDR3 sequence: CASSLVFGGRYEQFF. CDR3 sequence (DNA): TGTGCCAGCAGCTTAGTATTCGGGGGGAGGTACGAGCAGTTCTTC.

This chain joins TRBV4-3 and TRBJ2-7; D may be TRBD1 (6 bases). The CDR3 consists of 14 residues. V was clipped by 1 base and J by 3 bases, with 10 bases between them. Germline lookup yields CDR1 LGHNA and CDR2 YSLEER. Here the CDR3 DNA reads TGCGCCAGCAGCCAAGGGACAGCGGACTACGAGCAGTACTTC. It codes for CASSQGTADYEQYF.

The rearrangement uses TRBV11-2 and TRBJ1-2; perhaps TRBD1 as D (6 bases). The CDR3 has 16 residues. Germline V gene sequence: CDR1 SGHAT, CDR2 FQNNGV. V lost 5 bases and J 4 bases, leaving 20 bases between the germline ends. The CDR3 region is CASSLRGRGYPYGYTF. CDR3 bases: TGTGCCAGCAGCCTCCGGGGCAGGGGCTATCCCTATGGCTACACCTTC.

This clone has more than one count but fewer than ten. A read error may account for a junction end that differs from germline. The chain recombines TRBV7-7 with TRBJ2-7; tentatively, D is TRBD2 (6 bases). This CDR3 is built from 15 residues. CDR1 and CDR2 (germline): SSHAT, FNYEAQ (reference sequence). DNA of the CDR3: TGTGCTAGCAGCTTAGAGGCGGGGTTGTCGGGCGAGCAGTACTTC. Translating gives CASSLEAGLSGEQYF.

The chain uses TRBV30 and TRBJ1-5; tentative D call: TRBD1 (5 bases). The CDR3 loop spans 13 amino acids. The V gene lost 1 base and the J gene lost 5 bases, with 9 bases spanning the gap. CDR1 GTSNPN and CDR2 SVGIG come from the germline V gene (reference sequence). The CDR3 DNA reads TGTGCCTGGAGTGCCGGGGGGTATCAGCCCCAGCATTTT. It is translated as CAWSAGGYQPQHF.

This clone was recorded once. V usage is TRBV7-9 and J usage is TRBJ1-2, with TRBD1 as a possible D gene (5 bases). The CDR3 totals 14 residues. Per the germline V gene, CDR1 is SEHNR and CDR2 is FQNEAQ (reference sequence). Trimming removed 8 bases from V and 6 bases from J, with 19 bases in between. The CDR3 DNA is TGTGCCAGCCTCCAGGAGGGGCAGGGCGATGGCTACACCTTC. Translation: CASLQEGQGDGYTF.

The V gene is TRBV18, the J gene TRBJ1-2, with D possibly TRBD1 on 5 matching bases. This CDR3 region has 16 residues. Germline V gene lookup returns CDR1 KGHSH and CDR2 LQKENI. V was cut by 2 bases and J by 5 bases, with 18 bases left in between. The CDR3 coding sequence is TGTGCCAGCTCACCAAGCGGAGGGGCCAGGGAGTATGGCTACACCTTC. It translates to CASSPSGGAREYGYTF.

The rearrangement links TRBV7-2 to TRBJ1-1, with 7 nucleotides matching TRBD1. From germline, CDR1 is SGHTA and CDR2 FQGNSA. V lost 5 bases to trimming and J lost 6 bases; unmatched junction nucleotides: 12. CDR3 size: 15 residues. CDR3 nucleotide sequence: TGTGCCAGCAGCCTCCGACAGGGCTCATTTTCTGAAGCTTTCTTT. This sequence encodes CASSLRQGSFSEAFF.